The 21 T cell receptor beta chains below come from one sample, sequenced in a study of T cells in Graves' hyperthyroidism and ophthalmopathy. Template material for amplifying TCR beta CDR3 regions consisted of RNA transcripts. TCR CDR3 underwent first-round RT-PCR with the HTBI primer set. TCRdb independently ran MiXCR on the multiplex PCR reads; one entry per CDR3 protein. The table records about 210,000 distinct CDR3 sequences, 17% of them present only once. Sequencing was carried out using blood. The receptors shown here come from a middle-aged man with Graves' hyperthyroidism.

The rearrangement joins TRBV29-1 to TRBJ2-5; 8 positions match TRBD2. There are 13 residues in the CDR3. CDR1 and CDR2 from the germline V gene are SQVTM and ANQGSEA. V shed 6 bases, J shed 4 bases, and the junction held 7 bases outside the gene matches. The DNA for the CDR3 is TGCAGCGTACGGGAGGGGTTAGGAGAGACCCAGTACTTC. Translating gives CSVREGLGETQYF.

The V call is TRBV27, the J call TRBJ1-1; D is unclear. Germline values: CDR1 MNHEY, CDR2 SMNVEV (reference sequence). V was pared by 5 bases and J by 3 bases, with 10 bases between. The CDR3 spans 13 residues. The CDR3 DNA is TGTGCCAGCAGTAGGGTGCCTGACACTGAAGCTTTCTTT. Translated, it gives CASSRVPDTEAFF.

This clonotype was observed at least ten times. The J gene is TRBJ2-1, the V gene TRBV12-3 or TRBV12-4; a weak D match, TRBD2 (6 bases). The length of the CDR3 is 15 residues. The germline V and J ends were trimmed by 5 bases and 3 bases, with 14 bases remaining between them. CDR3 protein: CASSPVSSGYNEQFF. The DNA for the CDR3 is TGTGCCAGCAGTCCCGTAAGTAGCGGCTACAATGAGCAGTTCTTC.

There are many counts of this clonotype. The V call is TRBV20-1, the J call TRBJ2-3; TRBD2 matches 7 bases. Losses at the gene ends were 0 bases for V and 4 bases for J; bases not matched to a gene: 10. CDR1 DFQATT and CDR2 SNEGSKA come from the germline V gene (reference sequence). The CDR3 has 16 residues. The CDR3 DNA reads TGCAGTGCTAGAGATCGAGGCGGGAGCAAATCAGATACGCAGTATTTT. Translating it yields CSARDRGGSKSDTQYF.

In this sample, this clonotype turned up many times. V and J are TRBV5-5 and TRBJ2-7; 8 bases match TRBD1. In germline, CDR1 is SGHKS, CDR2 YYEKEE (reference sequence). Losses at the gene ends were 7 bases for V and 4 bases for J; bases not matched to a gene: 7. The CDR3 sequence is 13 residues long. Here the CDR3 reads CASQGQGAYEQYF. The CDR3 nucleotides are TGTGCCAGCCAGGGGCAGGGGGCATACGAGCAGTACTTC.

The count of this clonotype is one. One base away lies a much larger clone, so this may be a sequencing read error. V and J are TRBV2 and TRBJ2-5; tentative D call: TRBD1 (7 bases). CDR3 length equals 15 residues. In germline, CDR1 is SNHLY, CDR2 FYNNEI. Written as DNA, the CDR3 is TGTGCCGGCAGTGACGGTCAGGGGGGAAGAGAGACCCAGTACTTC. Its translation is CAGSDGQGGRETQYF.

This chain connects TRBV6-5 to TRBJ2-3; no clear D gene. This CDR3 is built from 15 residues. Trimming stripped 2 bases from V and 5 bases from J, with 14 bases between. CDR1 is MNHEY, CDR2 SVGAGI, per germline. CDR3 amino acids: CASSYPRSVQDTQYF. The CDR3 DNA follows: TGTGCCAGCAGTTACCCAAGATCCGTTCAAGATACGCAGTATTTT.

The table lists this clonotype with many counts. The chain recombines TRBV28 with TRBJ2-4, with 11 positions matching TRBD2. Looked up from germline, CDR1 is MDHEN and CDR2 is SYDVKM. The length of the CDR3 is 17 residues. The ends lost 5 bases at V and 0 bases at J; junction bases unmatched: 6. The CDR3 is CASSPGGLAVAKNIQYF. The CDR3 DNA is TGTGCCAGCAGTCCGGGGGGACTAGCGGTAGCCAAAAACATTCAGTACTTC. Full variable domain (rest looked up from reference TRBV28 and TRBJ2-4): DVKVTQSSRYLVKRTGEKVFLECVQDMDHENMFWYRQDPGLGLRLIYFSYDVKMKEKGDIPEGYSVSREKKERFSLILESASTNQTSMYLCASSPGGLAVAKNIQYFGAGTRLSVL.

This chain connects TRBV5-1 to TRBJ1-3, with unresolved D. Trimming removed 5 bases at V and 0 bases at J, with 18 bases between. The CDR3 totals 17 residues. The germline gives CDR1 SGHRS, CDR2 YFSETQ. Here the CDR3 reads CASRVSGSHFSGNTIYF. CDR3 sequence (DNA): TGCGCCAGCAGGGTTTCGGGGAGCCATTTCTCTGGAAACACCATATATTTT.

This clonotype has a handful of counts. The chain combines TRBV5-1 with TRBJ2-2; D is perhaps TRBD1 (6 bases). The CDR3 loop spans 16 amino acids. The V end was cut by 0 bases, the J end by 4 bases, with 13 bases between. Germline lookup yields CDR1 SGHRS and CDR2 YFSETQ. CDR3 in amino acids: CASSLEGHSGTGELFF. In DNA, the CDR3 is TGCGCCAGCAGCTTGGAGGGACACTCTGGCACCGGGGAGCTGTTTTTT. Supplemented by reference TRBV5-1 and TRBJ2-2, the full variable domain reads KAGVTQTPRYLIKTRGQQVTLSCSPISGHRSVSWYQQTPGQGLQFLFEYFSETQRNKGNFPGRFSGRQFSNSRSEMNVSTLELGDSALYLCASSLEGHSGTGELFFGEGSRLTVL.

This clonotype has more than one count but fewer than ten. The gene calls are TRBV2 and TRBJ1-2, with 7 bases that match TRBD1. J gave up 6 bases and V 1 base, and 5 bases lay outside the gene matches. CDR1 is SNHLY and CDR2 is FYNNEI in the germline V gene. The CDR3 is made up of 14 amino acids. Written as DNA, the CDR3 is TGTGCCAGCAGTGAAGGGAGACAGGGTCATGGCTACACCTTC. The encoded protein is CASSEGRQGHGYTF.

The CDR3 region is CASSFRLANEQYF. CDR3 coding DNA: TGTGCCAGCAGCTTCAGACTAGCAAACGAGCAGTACTTC. This chain links TRBV7-2 with TRBJ2-7, with 7 positions matching TRBD2. The CDR3 has 13 amino acids. Germline lookup yields CDR1 SGHTA and CDR2 FQGNSA. After removal of 3 bases from V and 5 bases from J, the junction contained 4 bases not matched to a gene.

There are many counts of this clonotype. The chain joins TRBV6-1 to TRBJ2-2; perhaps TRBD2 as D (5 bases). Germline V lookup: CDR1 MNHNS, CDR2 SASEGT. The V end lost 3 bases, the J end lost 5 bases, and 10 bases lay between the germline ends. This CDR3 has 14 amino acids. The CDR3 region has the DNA TGTGCCAGCAGTGATTGGAGGAAAACCGGGGAGCTGTTTTTT. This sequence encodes CASSDWRKTGELFF.

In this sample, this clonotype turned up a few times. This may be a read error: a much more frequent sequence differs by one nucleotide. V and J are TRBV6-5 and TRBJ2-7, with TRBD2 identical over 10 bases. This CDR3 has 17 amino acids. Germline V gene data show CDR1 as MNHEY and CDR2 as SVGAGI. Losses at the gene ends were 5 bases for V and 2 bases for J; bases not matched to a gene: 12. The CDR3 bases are TGTGCCAGCAGTCACTTTAGCGGGAGGCACCGGGCCTACGAGCAGTACTTC. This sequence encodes CASSHFSGRHRAYEQYF.

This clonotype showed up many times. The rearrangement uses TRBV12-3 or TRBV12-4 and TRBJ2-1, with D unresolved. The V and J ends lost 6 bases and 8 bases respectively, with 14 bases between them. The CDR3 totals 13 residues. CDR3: CASSGFQVDEQFF. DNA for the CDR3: TGTGCCAGCAGCGGGTTCCAGGTGGATGAGCAGTTCTTC.

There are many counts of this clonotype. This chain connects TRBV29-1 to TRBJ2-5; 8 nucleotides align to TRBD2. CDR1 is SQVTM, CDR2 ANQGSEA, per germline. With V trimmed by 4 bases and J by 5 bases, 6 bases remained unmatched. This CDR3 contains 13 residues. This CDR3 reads CSVVSGSGETQYF. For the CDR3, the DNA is TGCAGCGTTGTGAGCGGGAGTGGCGAGACCCAGTACTTC.

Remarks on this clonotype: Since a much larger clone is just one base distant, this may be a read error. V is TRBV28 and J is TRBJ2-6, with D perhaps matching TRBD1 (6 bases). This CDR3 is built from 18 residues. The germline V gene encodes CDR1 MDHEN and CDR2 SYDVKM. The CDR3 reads CASSPGMGALSGANVPTF. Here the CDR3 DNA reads TGTGCCAGCAGCCCGGGGATGGGGGCTCTCTCTGGGGCCAACGTCCCGACTTTC.

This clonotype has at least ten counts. This CDR3 reads CASEGLAGGPDTQYF. The CDR3, as DNA: TGTGCCAGTGAGGGACTAGCGGGAGGACCAGATACGCAGTATTTT. The chain carries TRBV28 and TRBJ2-3, with 15 bases lining up with TRBD2. The CDR3 is 15 amino acids. Unmatched junction bases numbered 5, after V lost 9 bases and J lost 4 bases. In germline, CDR1 is MDHEN, CDR2 SYDVKM. The entire variable domain, with the rest obtained from reference TRBV28 and TRBJ2-3, is as follows: DVKVTQSSRYLVKRTGEKVFLECVQDMDHENMFWYRQDPGLGLRLIYFSYDVKMKEKGDIPEGYSVSREKKERFSLILESASTNQTSMYLCASEGLAGGPDTQYFGPGTRLTVL.

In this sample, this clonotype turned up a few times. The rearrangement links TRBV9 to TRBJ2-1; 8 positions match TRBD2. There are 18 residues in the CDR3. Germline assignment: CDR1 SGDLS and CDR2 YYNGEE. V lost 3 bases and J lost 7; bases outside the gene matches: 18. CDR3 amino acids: CASSAPSGGGAFANEQFF. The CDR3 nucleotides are TGTGCCAGCAGCGCCCCCTCGGGGGGGGGGGCCTTCGCTAATGAGCAGTTCTTC.

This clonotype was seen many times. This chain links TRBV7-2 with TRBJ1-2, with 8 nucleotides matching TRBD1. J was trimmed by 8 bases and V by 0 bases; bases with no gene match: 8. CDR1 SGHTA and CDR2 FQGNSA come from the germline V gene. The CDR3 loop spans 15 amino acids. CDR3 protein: CASSLAPGQGAGYTF. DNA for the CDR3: TGTGCCAGCAGCTTAGCACCGGGGCAGGGGGCAGGCTACACCTTC. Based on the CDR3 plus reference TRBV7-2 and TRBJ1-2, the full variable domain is GAGVSQSPSNKVTEKGKDVELRCDPISGHTALYWYRQSLGQGLEFLIYFQGNSAPDKSGLPSDRFSAERTGGSVSTLTIQRTQQEDSAVYLCASSLAPGQGAGYTFGSGTRLTVV.

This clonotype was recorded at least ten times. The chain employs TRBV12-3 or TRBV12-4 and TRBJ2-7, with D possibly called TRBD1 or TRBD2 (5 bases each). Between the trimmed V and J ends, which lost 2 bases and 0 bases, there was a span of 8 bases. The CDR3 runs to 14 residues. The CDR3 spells CASSLNGASYEQYF. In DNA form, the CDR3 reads TGTGCCAGCAGTTTAAACGGGGCCTCCTACGAGCAGTACTTC.